This T cell receptor beta chain was sequenced for a study of CD8+ T cells in alopecia areata (dated by TCRdb to about 2018). For the study in its entirety: Treated patients were enrolled in an open-label pilot trial of oral tofacitinib, 5 to 10 mg twice daily, for moderate-to-severe alopecia areata. Biopsies were taken from tofacitinib-treated patients at baseline and at 4 and 24 weeks of treatment, and a later scalp biopsy was taken in several of the tofacitinib-treated patients. For the treated patients, the SALT score, which quantifies what percentage of scalp surface area is affected, served as the measure of disease severity. Scalp clonality was compared across normal scalp (n=4), patchy alopecia areata scalp (n=8), and alopecia totalis/universalis scalp (n=8). TCRbeta CDR3 regions were amplified by immunoSEQ multiplex PCR with 35 Vbeta forward and 13 Jbeta reverse primers. In both human patients and the C3H/HeJ mouse model, the study applied high-throughput TCRbeta sequencing to look at T cell clonal expansion in alopecia areata. Patients received tofacitinib for 6 to 18 months and were then followed off drug for 6 months to check for delayed response and recurrence. On the human side, TCRbeta sequencing was run on scalp tissue and on sorted CD4+ and CD8+ peripheral blood T cells from healthy controls and from alopecia areata patients with either patchy or totalis/universalis disease. RNA came from the PAXgene miRNA kit for fixed scalp, the miRNeasy kit for PBMCs, and the RNeasy kit for mouse skin.

The time point tag for this specimen amounts to: around 29 days on oral tofacitinib. The treatment or condition label corresponds to: oral pan-JAK inhibitor, 5-10 mg twice daily. Peripheral blood and lesional scalp punch biopsies were obtained from patients with alopecia areata. After PBMCs were isolated by density centrifugation and stained for CD3, CD4 and CD8, a FACSAria was used to sort CD4+ and CD8+ T cells. The CDR3 runs 12 amino acids, cysteine and phenylalanine included. Only CDR3 DNA remains: 36 bases, in frame from the first base. CDR1 and CDR2 are drawn from the germline V gene: ENHRY, SYGVKD. V was cut back by 7 bases and J by 2 bases, leaving a gap of 6 bases between them. As to this clone: Its recognized antigen is unknown. No base quality information exists; no much larger clone differs at one position.

What the research found in general, with its limitations: Many expanded lesional clones persisted in scalp and blood during tofacitinib treatment, which may partly explain relapse after stopping treatment. Tofacitinib significantly decreased scalp clonality and the number of expanded CD8+ clones among the top 100 scalp clones. Shared TCR sequences between patients were less evident than in mice, which may be partly attributable to HLA diversity in the patient population. Unlike mouse skin, where gammadelta T cells dominate, normal human skin contains resident alphabeta T cells that get sequenced too, which complicates analysis of the scalp TCR repertoire. Compared with normal scalp, lesional scalp had higher clonality and more expanded CD8+ clones, particularly in alopecia totalis/universalis, a pattern that suggests antigenic drive. Because the treated cohort was small and had only one nonresponder, larger studies are needed to examine links between baseline CD8+ expansion and response.

The library was prepared using the immunoSEQ multiplex PCR assay. To provide template for TCR sequencing, every sample had RNA extracted and reverse transcribed into cDNA. SuperScript III was used to make first-strand cDNA, primed with a 2:1 mix of oligo-dT and random hexamers. A synthetic immune receptor repertoire was used to measure amplification bias, and any remaining bias was corrected computationally. The study's own analysis went as follows. Raw reads were preprocessed for error removal, and CDR3 was defined according to IMGT conventions as running from the conserved cysteine to phenylalanine. To get clonality, Shannon entropy was normalized by log2 of the number of productive unique TCRs and the result was subtracted from 1. CD4 or CD8 identity of scalp clones was inferred by cross-referencing scalp TCRbeta sequences with sorted blood CD4 and CD8 repertoires. TCRdb limited this immuneACCESS table to in-frame rearrangements with V and J called. A share of clones is missing; checked studies link under half to unresolved V genes, and the rest is unexplained. That table furnishes V, J and clone size, whereas the DNA furnished D and trimming. This sample comprises 130,000 or so clones, 70% to 90% of them detected only once. Over 10% of the sample comes from the top ten.

The chain uses TRBV10-3 and TRBJ1-3; the D gene cannot be named for sure. The receptor comes from a human donor with alopecia areata. This specimen consisted of CD8+ T cells sorted from blood, obtained at week 4, from a patient treated with tofacitinib. The nucleotides are TGTGCCATCATGACTACTGGAAACACCATATATTTT. It codes for CAIMTTGNTIYF.